The 26 T cell receptor beta chains below all came from one sample that was sequenced in a study of shared clonotypes between healthy human individuals. TCRdb's copy holds only in-frame clones and misses some; the assay was immunoSEQ multiplex PCR. The repertoire includes about 2.1 million clones, roughly 93% of them detected once, and less than 2% sits in the top ten. As defined, naive CD8 cells were CD45RO-negative and positively selected for CCR7, with terminally differentiated effector memory CD45RA+ cells excluded. Sequenced input: naive CD8+ T cells from PBMCs. The receptors shown here come from a man between 18 and 29 years old in good health. Some clones in this sample may be carry-over from other donors' samples.

This clone was found once. The chain combines TRBV19 with TRBJ2-2, with D perhaps TRBD1 or TRBD2 (5 bases each). CDR1 is LNHDA, CDR2 SQIVND, per germline (reference sequence). V lost 10 bases, J lost 12 bases, and 12 bases lay in between. The CDR3 is 10 residues long. The CDR3 DNA is TGTGCCACACGGGACCTTCAGCTGTTTTTT. Translated, it gives CATRDLQLFF.

V is TRBV27 and J is TRBJ2-1, with D hard to call. Trimming left V 2 bases short and J 9 bases short, with 11 bases between. CDR1 is MNHEY, CDR2 SMNVEV, per germline (reference sequence). CDR3 size: 13 residues. CDR3 sequence: CASSLAPRAEQFF. CDR3 in DNA: TGTGCCAGCAGTTTAGCCCCTCGGGCTGAGCAGTTCTTC.

The rearrangement uses TRBV19 and TRBJ1-2, with TRBD1 identical over 8 bases. The CDR3 has 15 amino acids. The germline CDR1 and CDR2 sequences are LNHDA and SQIVND (reference sequence). The DNA for the CDR3 is TGTGCTAGCTCACCGACGGGACAGGCCGTTGGAGGCTACACCTTC. Translated: CASSPTGQAVGGYTF.

The rearrangement joins TRBV27 to TRBJ1-1; the D gene is possibly TRBD1 (6 bases). This CDR3 has 13 residues. Germline V gene data show CDR1 as MNHEY and CDR2 as SMNVEV (reference sequence). Trimming shortened V by 8 bases and J by 5 bases, and 15 bases separated the two germline ends. The CDR3 bases are TGTGCCAGCGCCCGGGGGGCGGAGACTGAAGCTTTCTTT. Protein: CASARGAETEAFF.

A single count supports this clone. V gene TRBV19 combines with J gene TRBJ1-2; D is uncertain. Between the trimmed V and J ends, which lost 2 bases and 3 bases, there was a span of 10 bases. The CDR3 is 14 amino acids. Germline loops: CDR1 LNHDA, CDR2 SQIVND (reference sequence). As DNA, the CDR3 is TGTGCCAGTAGTATACGACCCTGGGACTATGGCTACACCTTC. Encoded protein: CASSIRPWDYGYTF.

The chain joins TRBV10-2 to TRBJ2-1, with TRBD2 as a possible D gene (5 bases). Germline V gene sequence: CDR1 WSHSY, CDR2 SAAADI. The V gene lost 10 bases and the J gene lost 10 bases, with 20 bases spanning the gap. This CDR3 is 13 amino acids long. The CDR3 loop reads CATLASGLTEQFF. The CDR3 DNA is TGCGCCACCTTAGCGTCAGGATTGACAGAGCAGTTCTTC.

The V call is TRBV28, the J call TRBJ1-1; D is ambiguous. V shed 3 bases and J shed 5 bases, with 7 bases lying between them. Germline V gene data show CDR1 as MDHEN and CDR2 as SYDVKM. The CDR3 extends over 12 amino acids. The CDR3 here is CASSFNPTEAFF. CDR3 sequence (DNA): TGTGCCAGCAGTTTTAACCCTACTGAAGCTTTCTTT.

This clone was observed once. The J gene is TRBJ1-1, the V gene TRBV7-3; D is uncertain. The V and J ends lost 5 bases and 3 bases respectively, with 10 bases between them. This CDR3 has 13 amino acids. The germline V gene has CDR1 SGHTA and CDR2 FQGTGA. For the CDR3, the DNA is TGTGCCAGCAGCAACGCGCAATACACTGAAGCTTTCTTT. As protein: CASSNAQYTEAFF.

This chain connects TRBV10-1 to TRBJ2-1; D ambiguous. The CDR3 has 10 residues. Trimming shortened V by 8 bases and J by 10 bases, and 9 bases separated the two germline ends. Germline V gene sequence: CDR1 WNHNN, CDR2 SYGVQD (reference sequence). CDR3: CASGWPEQFF. The DNA of the CDR3 is TGCGCCAGCGGCTGGCCCGAGCAGTTCTTC.

In this sample, this clone turned up once. The chain couples TRBV4-1 to TRBJ2-7, with D maybe TRBD2 (7 bases). The CDR3 loop spans 15 amino acids. In germline, CDR1 is MGHRA, CDR2 YSYEKL. V shed 4 bases and J shed 0 bases, with 13 bases lying between them. CDR3 amino acids: CASSPREDSSYEQYF. CDR3 coding DNA: TGCGCCAGCAGCCCCCGGGAGGACAGCTCCTACGAGCAGTACTTC.

This chain uses TRBV4-1 with TRBJ1-1; a weak D match, TRBD1 (6 bases). The CDR3 has 13 amino acids. With 3 bases removed from V and 6 bases from J, the gap between germline ends came to 11 bases. Germline V CDR1 and CDR2: MGHRA, YSYEKL. The CDR3 DNA reads as TGCGCCAGCAGCCACCAGGGGTTAGCTGAAGCTTTCTTT. This gives the protein CASSHQGLAEAFF.

The CDR3 DNA reads as TGTGCCGGACGACAGGCCGATAGTAAGGCCTACGAGCAGTACTTC. This gives the protein CAGRQADSKAYEQYF. V gene TRBV6-1 combines with J gene TRBJ2-7; a possible D gene is TRBD1 (6 bases). Germline CDR1 and CDR2: MNHNS and SASEGT. The CDR3 consists of 15 residues. V shed 11 bases and J shed 2 bases, with 22 bases lying between them.

This clone appeared a single time. The J gene is TRBJ2-7, the V gene TRBV27, with TRBD1 matching over 10 bases. This CDR3 is built from 17 residues. Germline trimming cut 0 bases from V and 4 bases from J; bases unmatched to any gene: 9. In germline, CDR1 is MNHEY, CDR2 SMNVEV (reference sequence). This CDR3 is CASSLSFGDRGVYEQYF. CDR3 bases: TGTGCCAGCAGTTTATCGTTTGGGGACAGGGGAGTTTACGAGCAGTACTTC.

On this clone: Other DNA sequences within the sample encode an identical CDR3. This chain joins TRBV5-1 and TRBJ2-7, with 7 nucleotides matching TRBD1. Germline V gives CDR1 SGHRS, CDR2 YFSETQ. J was trimmed by 4 bases and V by 0 bases; bases with no gene match: 7. The CDR3 is 15 amino acids. The CDR3 here is CASSLGTGPAYEQYF. CDR3 in DNA: TGCGCCAGCAGCTTGGGGACAGGCCCCGCGTACGAGCAGTACTTC.

The chain uses TRBV23-1 and TRBJ1-3; no definite D call. TRBV23-1 qualifies as an ORF whose function is uncertain. V lost 6 bases and J lost 4, with 16 bases in between. The CDR3 loop spans 15 amino acids. CDR3 sequence reads: CASSPARGFGNTIYF. The CDR3 DNA reads as TGCGCCAGCAGCCCTGCCCGCGGCTTCGGAAACACCATATATTTT.

Here the CDR3 reads CASNSPGVAEAFF. The CDR3 DNA follows: TGTGCCAGCAACTCGCCAGGGGTAGCTGAAGCTTTCTTT. The chain recombines TRBV5-6 with TRBJ1-1; tentatively, D is TRBD1 (6 bases). The CDR3 is 13 amino acids. Germline-derived CDR1 and CDR2 are SGHDT and YYEEEE. V was trimmed by 6 bases and J by 6 bases, leaving 15 bases between them.

V is TRBV4-1 and J is TRBJ1-3; no firm D call. This CDR3 is built from 18 residues. From germline, CDR1 is MGHRA and CDR2 YSYEKL. The ends were cut back, 0 bases at V and 0 bases at J, with 15 bases in the middle. The CDR3 DNA is TGCGCCAGCAGCCAAGAGAATACGTCTCCGAGCTCTGGAAACACCATATATTTT. It specifies CASSQENTSPSSGNTIYF.

This chain uses TRBV6-1 with TRBJ2-5; the D gene is possibly TRBD2 (7 bases). The CDR3 sequence is 15 residues long. Germline V gives CDR1 MNHNS, CDR2 SASEGT. The V end lost 0 bases, the J end lost 4 bases, and 12 bases lay between the germline ends. The CDR3 coding sequence is TGTGCCAGCAGTGAAGCTTGGGGGGGCCGAGAGACCCAGTACTTC. Translated, it gives CASSEAWGGRETQYF.

The gene calls are TRBV2 and TRBJ1-3, with D possibly being TRBD1 (5 bases). Germline V lookup: CDR1 SNHLY, CDR2 FYNNEI. This CDR3 is 16 amino acids long. V gave up 6 bases and J gave up 1 base, with 16 bases separating them. For the CDR3, the DNA is TGTGCCAGCAGACGGGGCAGGGAGTTTTCTGGAAACACCATATATTTT. Translated, it gives CASRRGREFSGNTIYF.

This clone was counted between two and nine times. This rearrangement joins TRBV7-9 to TRBJ2-1; TRBD2 might be the D (5 bases). The V end was cut by 4 bases, the J end by 5 bases, with 15 bases between. CDR1 and CDR2 from the germline V gene are SEHNR and FQNEAQ (reference sequence). The CDR3 consists of 15 residues. The CDR3 DNA follows: TGTGCCAGCAGCTCTGCCACAACTAGGGACAATGAGCAGTTCTTC. It specifies CASSSATTRDNEQFF.

J is TRBJ2-3 and V is TRBV6-1, with TRBD1 matching over 8 bases. Trimming cost V 6 bases and J 6 bases; bases outside gene matches: 8. The CDR3 has 14 residues. Germline CDR1 and CDR2: MNHNS and SASEGT. This CDR3 reads CASSERTGPDTQYF. In DNA form, the CDR3 reads TGTGCCAGCAGCGAGCGGACAGGGCCGGATACGCAGTATTTT.

About this clone itself: An end of the junction differs from the germline gene, which may be a read error. The V gene is TRBV6-1, the J gene TRBJ1-5; D gene ambiguous. The length of the CDR3 is 13 residues. Germline lookup yields CDR1 MNHNS and CDR2 SASEGT. CDR3: CASSEGTDQPQHF. The DNA of the CDR3 is TGTGCCAGCAGCGAAGGTACAGACCAGCCCCAGCATTTT.

This clone was seen just once. The genes are TRBV7-2 and TRBJ2-7; 7 nucleotides match TRBD2. The CDR3 has 14 amino acids. Trimming took 6 bases from V and 0 from J; bases not matched to a gene: 5. Germline V lookup: CDR1 SGHTA, CDR2 FQGNSA. The CDR3 sequence: CASSSGLDSYEQYF. CDR3 bases: TGTGCCAGCAGTTCCGGACTAGACTCCTACGAGCAGTACTTC.

J is TRBJ1-2 and V is TRBV5-4; 7 bases match TRBD1. Germline CDR1 SGHNT, CDR2 YYREEE (reference sequence). This CDR3 contains 14 residues. Trimming removed 1 base from V and 6 bases from J; junction bases left unmatched: 6. The CDR3 coding sequence is TGTGCCAGCAGCTTGTTCTACACAGGGGATGGCTACACCTTC. Translation gives CASSLFYTGDGYTF. Using reference TRBV5-4 and TRBJ1-2 for the parts outside the CDR3, the full variable domain is ETGVTQSPTHLIKTRGQQVTLRCSSQSGHNTVSWYQQALGQGPQFIFQYYREEENGRGNFPPRFSGLQFPNYSSELNVNALELDDSALYLCASSLFYTGDGYTFGSGTRLTVV.

The chain uses TRBV7-9 and TRBJ1-4, with D maybe TRBD1 (5 bases). The germline V gene encodes CDR1 SEHNR and CDR2 FQNEAQ (reference sequence). V lost 2 bases and J lost 8, with 12 bases in between. The CDR3 is 14 amino acids. The CDR3, as DNA: TGTGCCAGCAGCTTATTGGAGGGGTGGGAAAAACTGTTTTTT. This gives the protein CASSLLEGWEKLFF.

The chain's CDR3 is CSVDIGQGPYEQYF. The CDR3 region has the DNA TGCAGCGTTGACATCGGACAGGGTCCCTACGAGCAGTACTTC. The chain combines TRBV29-1 with TRBJ2-7; 8 nucleotides line up with TRBD1. This CDR3 contains 14 residues. In germline, CDR1 is SQVTM, CDR2 ANQGSEA. V lost 3 bases to trimming and J lost 2 bases; unmatched junction nucleotides: 6.